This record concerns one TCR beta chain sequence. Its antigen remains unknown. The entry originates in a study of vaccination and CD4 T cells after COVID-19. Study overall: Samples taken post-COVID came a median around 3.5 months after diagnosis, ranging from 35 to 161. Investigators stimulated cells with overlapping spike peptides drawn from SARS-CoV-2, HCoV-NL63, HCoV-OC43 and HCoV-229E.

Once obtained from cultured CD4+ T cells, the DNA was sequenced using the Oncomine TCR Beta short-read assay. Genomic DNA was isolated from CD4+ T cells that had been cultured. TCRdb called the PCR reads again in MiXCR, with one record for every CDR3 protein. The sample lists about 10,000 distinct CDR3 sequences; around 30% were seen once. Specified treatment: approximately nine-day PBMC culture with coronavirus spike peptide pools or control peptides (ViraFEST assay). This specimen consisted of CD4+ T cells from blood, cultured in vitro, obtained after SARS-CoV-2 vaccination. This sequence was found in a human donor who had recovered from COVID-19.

CDR3 DNA sequence: TGCAGTGCTAGAGGGTCCCAGGGGGCTTACGAGCAGTACTTC. This sequence encodes CSARGSQGAYEQYF. V is TRBV20-1 and J is TRBJ2-7, with 8 bases that match TRBD1. The CDR3 totals 14 residues. In germline, CDR1 is DFQATT, CDR2 SNEGSKA (reference sequence). V trimming: 1 base; J trimming: 4 bases; junction bases outside the gene matches: 6.